This T cell receptor beta chain was documented in a study of T cell repertoires in cytomegalovirus infection. About the research overall: It was the public TCR beta signatures that indicated both CMV infection and matching HLA type. Study results and limitations: Adding up the frequency of public TCR beta families identified people who carried CMV plus the relevant HLA. CMV-specific TCR beta clonotypes restricted by HLA-C dominated the ex vivo response.

Each CDR3 protein gets one entry after TCRdb re-called the reads with MiXCR. The sample comprises nearly 450,000 distinct CDR3 sequences, approximately 31% of which are singletons, and roughly 15% rests with the top ten. In the case of this clonotype: Its specificity is not known.

This CDR3 has 14 amino acids. V shed 5 bases and J shed 0 bases, with 8 bases lying between them. Looked up from germline, CDR1 is LNHNV and CDR2 is YYDKDF (reference sequence). This receptor was identified in a human donor in good health (CMV status not recorded). Some clones in this sample may be carry-over from other donors' samples. Sequences were obtained from PBMCs. This chain uses TRBV15 with TRBJ1-5, with D unresolved. CDR3 DNA sequence: TGTGCCACCAGCCAAGTGGTTAGCAATCAGCCCCAGCATTTT. Translating gives CATSQVVSNQPQHF.